A selection of T cell receptor beta chains follows, all from one sample in a study of blood T cell repertoires in COVID-19. Method: immunoSEQ multiplex PCR; TCRdb's copy keeps in-frame clones and lacks some. The sample yields under 200,000 clones, 82% seen once. Sequencing used peripheral blood. These receptors came from a woman aged 60-75 years with COVID-19, enrolled during active disease. The CDR3 runs from the conserved cysteine through the conserved F or W. The order of the fields is V gene, J gene, D gene, clone size, CDR3 DNA, CDR3 protein. A D gene is named only where the DNA matches it firmly. The size entry is marked missing in some rows and otherwise reads once, few, many or a size class.

>TRBV28|TRBJ1-2|TRBD1|few
TGTGCCAGCAGTTTTACCGGACAGGGGAACTATGGCTACACCTTC
CASSFTGQGNYGYTF
>TRBV24-1|TRBJ2-1|.|few
TGTGCCACCAGTGCCTTCGGCGGAGTCGGCAATGAGCAGTTCTTC
CATSAFGGVGNEQFF
>TRBV3-1/TRBV3-2|TRBJ2-2|.|.
TGTGCCAGCAGCGTAGGGGGTCTGGCAAACACCGGGGAGCTGTTTTTT
CASSVGGLANTGELFF
>TRBV7-9|TRBJ1-1|TRBD1|.
TGTGCCAGCAGCTCGACAGGGGGCCGAAACACTGAAGCTTTCTTT
CASSSTGGRNTEAFF
>TRBV28|TRBJ1-5|TRBD1|.
TGTGCCAGCGGGTCGGGACAGAACCTTTATAGCAATCAGCCCCAGCATTTT
CASGSGQNLYSNQPQHF
>TRBV18|TRBJ2-7|.|.
TGTGCCAGCTCACTTGGGCAGGGCTCCTACGAGCAGTACTTC
CASSLGQGSYEQYF
>TRBV6-7|TRBJ2-7|.|.
TGTGCCAGCAGTGTACTCCCGCTCAGGGACTTTTCCTACGAGCAGTACTTC
CASSVLPLRDFSYEQYF
>TRBV19|TRBJ1-2|TRBD1|.
TGTGCCAGTATCGGGCGCCGGACAGGCCCCGCGAACTATGGCTACACCTTC
CASIGRRTGPANYGYTF
>TRBV9|TRBJ1-6|TRBD1|.
TGTGCCAGCAGCGACCGACAGGGGAATTCACCCCTCCACTTT
CASSDRQGNSPLHF
>TRBV28|TRBJ2-1|TRBD2|.
TGTGCCAGCAGTTTACTCGGCGCGGGGGGGAGAAATGAGCAGTTCTTC
CASSLLGAGGRNEQFF
>TRBV9|TRBJ2-3|.|.
TGTGCCAGCAGCGTAGCGGCAGATACGCAGTATTTT
CASSVAADTQYF
>TRBV6-4|TRBJ1-1|.|.
TGTGCCAGCAGTGACGGAAACCGAGGCACTGAAGCTTTCTTT
CASSDGNRGTEAFF
>TRBV2|TRBJ1-6|TRBD1|.
TGTGCCAGCCTTGGGACAGGGCCATCACCCCTCCACTTT
CASLGTGPSPLHF
>TRBV28|TRBJ2-1|TRBD2|.
TGTGCCAGCAGTTCCACCGGACTAGCGCTTGGGAATGAGCAGTTCTTC
CASSSTGLALGNEQFF
>TRBV7-3|TRBJ2-5|.|.
TGTGCCAGCAGCCCCATTGGAGCGGATCAAGAGACCCAGTACTTC
CASSPIGADQETQYF
>TRBV7-6|TRBJ2-5|TRBD2|.
TGTGCCAGCAGCTTAGGGGCTAGCGGGAGTGAGACCCAGTACTTC
CASSLGASGSETQYF
>TRBV6-5|TRBJ1-2|TRBD1|few
TGTGCCAGCACCAGGGGGCGAAACTATGGCTACACCTTC
CASTRGRNYGYTF
>TRBV18|TRBJ2-5|TRBD1|.
TGTGCCAGCTCACTCTCGACAGGGGCTGTCGCGGAGACCCAGTACTTC
CASSLSTGAVAETQYF
>TRBV6-5|TRBJ2-5|TRBD1|once
TGTGCCAGCAGTTCCGGGACAGGGGGCCAAGAGACCCAGTACTTC
CASSSGTGGQETQYF
>TRBV6-5|TRBJ2-1|TRBD2|.
TGTGCCAGCAGCCGGACTAGCGTCGCCTACAATGAGCAGTTCTTC
CASSRTSVAYNEQFF
>TRBV7-3|TRBJ1-2|.|.
TGTGCCAGCAGCCAAACCCCGGACAGTCGTGGCTACACCTTC
CASSQTPDSRGYTF
>TRBV11-3|TRBJ2-5|TRBD2|.
TGTGCCAGCAGCTTAGGAGGGACTAGCCAAGAGACCCAGTACTTC
CASSLGGTSQETQYF
>TRBV7-2|TRBJ2-1|.|few
TGTGCCAGCAGCTTATCCCCCCGGAGCTCCTACAATGAGCAGTTCTTC
CASSLSPRSSYNEQFF
>TRBV12-3/TRBV12-4|TRBJ1-5|.|.
TGTGCCAGCAGTTTGGAGGTAGATCAGCCCCAGCATTTT
CASSLEVDQPQHF
>TRBV11-2|TRBJ2-7|TRBD1|.
TGTGCCAGCATCGACCTGACAGGGGGTCTCTACGAGCAGTACTTC
CASIDLTGGLYEQYF
>TRBV6-5|TRBJ1-2|.|.
TGTGCCAGCGGTCGTACCGGGGATAACTATGGCTACACCTTC
CASGRTGDNYGYTF
>TRBV7-2|TRBJ2-5|.|.
TGTGCCAGCAGCGCCCGGGACACTCAAGAGACCCAGTACTTC
CASSARDTQETQYF
>TRBV3-1/TRBV3-2|TRBJ1-3|.|few
TGTGCCAGCAGCCAAGGTCGGGCTGGAAACACCATATATTTT
CASSQGRAGNTIYF
>TRBV5-1|TRBJ2-1|TRBD1|.
TGCGCCAGCAGCTTGGCCAGACGGACAGGGGGTCATGAGCAGTTCTTC
CASSLARRTGGHEQFF
>TRBV7-9|TRBJ1-1|.|.
TGTGCCAGCAGCTTATCCCAGTTGAACACTGAAGCTTTCTTT
CASSLSQLNTEAFF
>TRBV2|TRBJ1-2|TRBD1|.
TGTGCCAGCAGTGAAGCGGACAGGCCTACTGCTAACTATGGCTACACCTTC
CASSEADRPTANYGYTF
>TRBV6-2/TRBV6-3|TRBJ2-4|.|.
TGTGCCAGCAGTTATAGCATAGACCGAAACATTCAGTACTTC
CASSYSIDRNIQYF
>TRBV5-1|TRBJ1-1|.|.
TGCGCCAGCAGCTCCAGGGGTTGGGACACTGAAGCTTTCTTT
CASSSRGWDTEAFF
>TRBV7-2|TRBJ2-1|.|few
TGTGCCAGCACCTTCGATAGTAGCTCCTACAATGAGCAGTTCTTC
CASTFDSSSYNEQFF
>TRBV14|TRBJ2-5|TRBD2|.
TGTGCCAGCAGCCAGCTAGCGGGAGCGCAGAGGAAGACCCAGTACTTC
CASSQLAGAQRKTQYF
>TRBV4-3|TRBJ2-7|.|few
TGCGCCAGCAGCCAAGAAGCGAGCGGCAGCGACTACGAGCAGTACTTC
CASSQEASGSDYEQYF
>TRBV18|TRBJ1-2|.|once
TGTGCCAGCTCACGCCCAGAGACAGCTGATGGCTACACCTTC
CASSRPETADGYTF
>TRBV9|TRBJ1-1|TRBD1|.
TGTGCCAGCAGCAGGGACAGGGTTAACACTGAAGCTTTCTTT
CASSRDRVNTEAFF
>TRBV3-1/TRBV3-2|TRBJ2-1|TRBD2|.
TGTGCCAGCAGCCGACCTAGCGGGGCCTACAATGAGCAGTTCTTC
CASSRPSGAYNEQFF
>TRBV7-9|TRBJ2-2|TRBD2|.
TGTGCCAGCAGCCGGACTAGCGGGAGGTTTGGCGGGGAGCTGTTTTTT
CASSRTSGRFGGELFF
>TRBV29-1|TRBJ1-1|TRBD1|.
TGCAGCGTAACAGGGACAGGAAACACTGAAGCTTTCTTT
CSVTGTGNTEAFF
>TRBV3-1/TRBV3-2|TRBJ2-2|TRBD1|few
TGTGCCAGCAGTAGGACAGGCGGAGGTAGGACCGGGGAGCTGTTTTTT
CASSRTGGGRTGELFF
>TRBV15|TRBJ2-1|.|once
TGTGCCACCAACCCTTCAGGGGTTTACAATGAGCAGTTCTTC
CATNPSGVYNEQFF
>TRBV2|TRBJ2-2|TRBD1|.
TGTGCCAGCAGACAGGGGGTGGGCGGGGAGCTGTTTTTT
CASRQGVGGELFF
>TRBV19|TRBJ1-5|TRBD1|.
TGTGCCAGTAGTATCTGGCAGGGGGGACAGCCCCAGCATTTT
CASSIWQGGQPQHF
>TRBV6-5|TRBJ2-7|TRBD2|.
TGTGCCAGCAGTAAACGGGAGGGGACCTACGAGCAGTACTTC
CASSKREGTYEQYF
>TRBV15|TRBJ2-7|TRBD1|.
TGTGCCACCAGCAGTCGGCTGGGACAGGGCTCCTACGAGCAGTACTTC
CATSSRLGQGSYEQYF